These 17 T cell receptor beta chains originate from one sample sequenced in a study of blood T cells in healthy people across ages. It was with a sample-barcoded 5' primer and a J-beta primer mix that a second PCR of roughly 6 to 12 cycles was run. TCRdb itself ran the 5' RACE reads through MiXCR, one entry per CDR3 protein. Of 1,300,000 or so distinct CDR3 sequences listed, 45% to 70% were seen once; the top ten hold 6.5% to 8.5%. Material: blood. These receptor sequences come from a man aged 18 to 35 in good health.

V usage is TRBV6-1 and J usage is TRBJ2-5; TRBD2 agrees at 8 bases. The length of the CDR3 is 16 residues. The J segment lost 1 base and the V segment lost 4 bases, leaving 8 bases of the junction unmatched. Germline CDR1 reads MNHNS; CDR2 reads SASEGT. In DNA, the CDR3 is TGTGCCAGCAGTGGGTCTGGCGGGGGGCTCCAAGAGACCCAGTACTTC. It is translated as CASSGSGGGLQETQYF.

This sequence joins TRBV20-1 and TRBJ2-3; D gene uncertain. V was pared by 0 bases and J by 5 bases, with 6 bases between. The CDR3 totals 12 residues. Germline V gene data show CDR1 as DFQATT and CDR2 as SNEGSKA (reference sequence). The CDR3 sequence is CSARDEEDTQYF. The CDR3 bases are TGCAGTGCTAGAGACGAGGAAGATACGCAGTATTTT.

V and J are TRBV18 and TRBJ2-5; no definite D call. The end of the DNA is better explained by TRBJ2-7, so the J call may be wrong. Germline V gene sequence: CDR1 KGHSH, CDR2 LQKENI. This CDR3 has 14 residues. DNA of the CDR3: TGTGCCAGCTCACCGAGGCAAAGTGGTCTCGAGCAGTACTTC. It is translated as CASSPRQSGLEQYF.

The chain is built from TRBV20-1 and TRBJ1-3, with 7 bases matching TRBD1. V dropped 3 bases and J dropped 2; count of bases not matched to a gene: 7. Germline assignment: CDR1 DFQATT and CDR2 SNEGSKA (reference sequence). The CDR3 runs to 15 residues. The CDR3 protein is CSASRKQGAGNTIYF. The CDR3 nucleotides are TGCAGTGCTAGCCGAAAGCAGGGGGCTGGAAACACCATATATTTT.

In its sample, this clonotype was seen a few times. The V gene is TRBV4-1, the J gene TRBJ2-1, with D maybe TRBD2 (5 bases). The CDR3 covers 14 residues. Trimming left V 0 bases short and J 9 bases short, with 12 bases between. Germline CDR1 reads MGHRA; CDR2 reads YSYEKL. In DNA, the CDR3 is TGCGCCAGCAGCCAAGATCCGGGGTCTTCTGAGCAGTTCTTC. Its protein product is CASSQDPGSSEQFF.

The chain carries TRBV20-1 and TRBJ2-3, with 11 nucleotides matching TRBD2. Germline values: CDR1 DFQATT, CDR2 SNEGSKA (reference sequence). The V gene end was trimmed by 8 bases and the J gene end by 2 bases; junction bases not matched to a gene: 15. The CDR3 runs to 17 residues. The CDR3: CSHHHSSGGYYTDTQYF. CDR3 coding DNA: TGCAGTCACCACCATTCTAGCGGGGGGTACTACACAGATACGCAGTATTTT.

In nucleotides, the CDR3 is TGTGCCAGCAGCCCGAGACTAGCGGGAGGGGGGGGCTCCTACAATGAGCAGTTCTTC. Protein: CASSPRLAGGGGSYNEQFF. The chain is built from TRBV3-1 and TRBJ2-1; 14 positions agree with TRBD2. CDR3 length equals 19 residues. Germline CDR1 is LGHDT and CDR2 is YNNKEL (reference sequence). The V and J ends lost 4 bases and 0 bases, in that order; junction bases with no gene match: 8.

This clonotype was seen a few times. The genes are TRBV3-1 and TRBJ1-6, with unresolved D. The CDR3 has 14 amino acids. Trimming shortened V by 2 bases and J by 7 bases, and 9 bases separated the two germline ends. The germline V gene has CDR1 LGHDT and CDR2 YNNKEL (reference sequence). CDR3 DNA: TGTGCCAGCAGCCAAAACCGAGCGAATTCACCCCTCCACTTT. As protein: CASSQNRANSPLHF.

This clonotype occurred a few times. The rearrangement links TRBV4-3 to TRBJ2-7; TRBD2 is a possible D gene (6 bases). V was pared by 0 bases and J by 6 bases, with 15 bases between. The germline CDR1 and CDR2 sequences are LGHNA and YSLEER. CDR3 length: 15 amino acids. The CDR3: CASSQEPGLNTEQYF. Written as DNA, the CDR3 is TGCGCCAGCAGCCAAGAACCGGGACTCAACACCGAGCAGTACTTC.

This rearrangement joins TRBV6-2 or TRBV6-3 to TRBJ2-1; D may be TRBD1 (5 bases). Gene TRBJ2-7 matches the end of the DNA better, so the J call may be wrong. Germline CDR1 is MNHEY and CDR2 is SVGEGT. The CDR3 consists of 13 residues. CDR3: CASNTQGYNEQYF. The DNA for the CDR3 is TGTGCCAGCAACACCCAGGGCTACAATGAGCAGTACTTC.

This clonotype occurred many times. The junction does not match germline at one end; this may be a read error. This chain links TRBV4-2 with TRBJ2-7; 7 bases are shared with TRBD2. The CDR3 covers 13 residues. CDR1 LGHNA and CDR2 YNFKEQ come from the germline V gene. Here the CDR3 reads CASSQEAGYEQYF. In nucleotides, the CDR3 is TGCGCCAGCAGCCAAGAAGCGGGGTACGAGCAGTACTTC.

The chain uses TRBV25-1 and TRBJ2-4; D unclear. The end of the DNA fits TRBJ2-7 better, so the J call may be wrong. CDR1 and CDR2 (germline): MGHDK, SYGVNS. The CDR3 contains 12 residues. CDR3 sequence (DNA): TGTGCCAGCAGTGAATACCCGTACGAGCAGTACTTC. Translated: CASSEYPYEQYF.

This chain uses TRBV4-3 with TRBJ1-4; D is unresolved. Trimming pared 0 bases from V and 5 bases from J, leaving 13 bases between. From germline, CDR1 is LGHNA and CDR2 YSLEER. The CDR3 consists of 16 residues. The CDR3 spells CASSQDWPGLNEKLFF. In DNA form, the CDR3 reads TGCGCCAGCAGCCAAGATTGGCCCGGGTTAAATGAAAAACTGTTTTTT.

This clonotype was seen a handful of times. The genes are TRBV12-3 or TRBV12-4 and TRBJ2-5, with TRBD1 as a possible D gene (6 bases). The DNA end lines up better with TRBJ2-7; the J call may be wrong. This CDR3 contains 15 residues. The CDR3 DNA is TGTGCCAGCACCTTAACCGGCCAGGGGATCCACGAGCAGTACTTC. This translates into CASTLTGQGIHEQYF.

This sequence joins TRBV7-7 and TRBJ2-1; D uncertain. The CDR3 loop spans 14 amino acids. V was cut by 1 base and J by 10 bases, with 14 bases left in between. Germline CDR1 is SSHAT and CDR2 is FNYEAQ (reference sequence). Here the CDR3 DNA reads TGTGCCAGCAGCTTAGAACCTGCCGGGCAAGAGCAGTTCTTC. It encodes CASSLEPAGQEQFF.

This chain uses TRBV28 with TRBJ2-4; D remains ambiguous. Germline V gene data show CDR1 as MDHEN and CDR2 as SYDVKM. V gave up 2 bases and J gave up 2 bases, with 7 bases separating them. CDR3 length: 14 amino acids. This CDR3 reads CASSLAAPKNIQYF. The CDR3, as DNA: TGTGCCAGCAGTTTAGCGGCACCCAAAAACATTCAGTACTTC.

The J gene is TRBJ1-2, the V gene TRBV10-3, with TRBD1 as a possible D gene (5 bases). This CDR3 is 16 amino acids long. Trimming removed 6 bases from V and 4 bases from J, with 21 bases in between. Per the germline V gene, CDR1 is ENHRY and CDR2 is SYGVKD. The CDR3 DNA is TGTGCCATCAGAGGGGAAGGTGGCTTCATGGGCTATGGCTACACCTTC. This translates into CAIRGEGGFMGYGYTF.